This record looks at one T cell receptor (beta chain) sequence and its context. The sample is drawn from a study of low-dose radiotherapy and immunotherapy resistance in tumors. Study-wide background: Intravenous cyclophosphamide 200 mg/m2 was given every two weeks, one day before radiation and immunotherapy.

Trimming cost V 4 bases and J 0 bases, with 18 bases left between them. The germline CDR1 and CDR2 sequences are SNHLY and FYNNEI. This CDR3 is 17 amino acids long. Alpha- and beta-chain coverage of first-strand cDNA came from TRAV- and TRBV-specific primers. The TCRs were subjected to amplification over approximately 20 PCR cycles employing a constant-region primer in conjunction with a V-primer adapter. TCRdb passed the reads through MiXCR, listing each CDR3 protein once. This repertoire shows about 9,800 distinct CDR3 sequences, roughly 80% found once; its top ten account for about 1.5%. This clonotype originated in a human donor with advanced metastatic prostate, ovarian, gallbladder or colorectal cancer (not recorded which). This table probably holds off-target reads from a library built for another chain. This chain links TRBV2 with TRBJ1-1; weak D call: TRBD1 (5 bases). CDR3 nucleotide sequence: TGTGCCAGCAGTGGAGTAGCAAGGGGCCGAATGAACACTGAAGCTTTCTTT. Protein sequence: CASSGVARGRMNTEAFF.